The present T cell receptor beta chain was sequenced within a study of beta chain features in type 1 diabetes. Study-wide points: Any role of HLA type in TCRB rearrangement remained unresolved here. Naive, central memory and regulatory TCRB repertoires appeared more similar among patients than healthy donors.

Regarding this clone: The antigen remains unidentified.

CDR3 length equals 12 residues. Per the germline V gene, CDR1 is SGHTA and CDR2 is FQGTGA. V lost 5 bases to trimming and J lost 0 bases, with 5 bases between them. Central memory, naive, regulatory and stem cell-like memory CD4+ cells were sorted by CD45RO/CCR7/CD25/CD127/CD95/CD27. Expressed TCRB transcripts were sequenced after all isolated RNA was converted to cDNA. Only in-frame clones appear in the TCRdb table, and some are missing; sequencing was by immunoSEQ multiplex PCR. The sample carries a few hundred thousand clones, approximately 10% recorded once. J is TRBJ2-7 and V is TRBV7-3; unclear D gene. This clonotype was sampled from a young woman in good health. Sequences were obtained from naive CD4+ T cells from blood. The CDR3 loop reads CASSLSSYEQYF. DNA of the CDR3: TGTGCCAGCAGCCTGTCCTCCTACGAGCAGTACTTC.